Reported below is one TCR beta chain. This clonotype has more than one count but fewer than ten. It has no known antigen specificity. Base qualities are not provided; no much larger clone lies one nucleotide away. Moderately to severely active disease, a Clinical Activity Score of at least 3, a NOSPECS grade of at least 4, and a duration under 3 months were present in ophthalmopathy patients. Patients with uncontrolled infections, other autoimmune diseases, pregnancy or lactation were excluded. Diagnoses were based on clinical symptoms, serum thyroxine and TRAb, thyroid ultrasound and orbital computed tomography. PBMCs were separated from under 11 ml of fresh peripheral blood using Ficoll-Paque density gradient centrifugation. Total RNA was extracted with Trizol reagent, and quality was checked on an Agilent 2100 Bioanalyzer. The TCR beta CDR3 regions were amplified from RNA transcripts. For the first round of RT-PCR on the TCR CDR3, the HTBI primer set was used together with the Qiagen OneStep RT-PCR kit. Libraries were constructed in a second round of multiplex PCR, after which size selection and purification were performed. Sequencing of the libraries was done on an Illumina HiSeq2000 using paired-end 100 bp reads. The study's processing was this. SOAPnuke was used to process the raw data, removing reads that contained adapters or uncalled bases, had a mean Phred below 15, or lacked an exact match to the constant primer or identifier. COPE v1.2.5 was used to merge the high-quality paired reads, and each unique nucleotide sequence was defined as a clonotype. MiTCR v1.1 was used to align clonotypes to the IMGT TRBV, TRBD and TRBJ reference segments. Analysis was restricted to V-J combinations with a frequency above 0.0001, which covered 99% to 99.2% of repertoires. The TCS score was defined as the ratio of F50 (clonal expansion) to E x V (chaos), calculated using BLOSUM62-based TCRdist between CDR3 peptides within each V-J. Welch's t-statistics and random forest reduced 500 to 650 V-J features to 10 to 15, which were used in a naive Bayes classifier (R e1071). TCRdb ran its own pipeline on the public reads, namely fastp trimming at Q25 and MiXCR clone calling, and kept in-frame beta chains. Each record represents a unique CDR3 protein, reported with the most common genes and DNA among its rows. None of the V and J calls come from the authors' own analysis; TCRdb made them. The sample table shows about 520,000 distinct CDR3 sequences, and around 24% are seen once. The ten largest clones capture about 11% of the sample.

The data derive from a study of T cells in Graves' hyperthyroidism and ophthalmopathy (dated by TCRdb to about 2019). About the investigation overall: Peripheral blood samples were taken at the time of initial diagnosis, prior to any treatment. To identify TCR V-J signatures that set the groups apart, the researchers used a discovery cohort of 90 to 100 patients, made up of 40 to 45 with Graves' ophthalmopathy and about 60 with stable Graves' hyperthyroidism. Prospective prediction of ophthalmopathy was tested in an independent validation cohort of some 20 hyperthyroidism patients and some 17 patients who later progressed to ophthalmopathy. For training and testing, the 100 or so patients in the discovery cohort were randomly divided in a 7:3 ratio. In several Graves' hyperthyroidism patients, the study also compared T-cell repertoires from thyroid tissue with T-cell repertoires from blood. After blood sampling, hyperthyroidism patients were treated with methimazole at a starting dose of 30 mg daily, and ophthalmopathy patients were treated with high-dose intravenous methylprednisolone. TCR Vbeta CDR3 sequencing of 130 to 150 peripheral blood samples (43 ophthalmopathy, 75 or so hyperthyroidism and roughly 17 progressor patients) is reported in the paper. Overall study outcomes, separate from this receptor: Most expanded thyroid clonotypes (frequency above 0.001) were also found in blood, which suggests that blood repertoires may mirror thyroid immune responses. In validation, progression to ophthalmopathy was predicted by the model with nearly 71% sensitivity and roughly 76% specificity, a median of about 6 months before onset. Sample size was not statistically predetermined, and blinding of investigators to group allocation was not performed. A model built on a 13 V-J signature distinguished ophthalmopathy from stable hyperthyroidism, reaching 85% to 90% sensitivity and about 81% specificity in cross-validation and 80%/75% in testing.

Here V drops 1 base and J drops 4 bases, and the junction holds 17 bases not matched to any gene. The CDR3 goes from the cysteine to the phenylalanine over 19 residues. The sequence is cut down to CDR3 DNA, 57 bases in frame from base 1. The CDR1 and CDR2 encoded by the germline V gene (reference sequence) are LNHDA and SQIVND. The source of this sequence is a woman aged 25 to 45 with Graves' ophthalmopathy. In this chain, TRBV19 is recombined with TRBJ2-3; TRBD2 fits 7 bases in the junction. Material: blood. DNA sequence: TGTGCCAGTAGTATAGTCCCCTATAGCTGGGGGGGAATGGCAGATACGCAGTATTTT. The encoded protein is CASSIVPYSWGGMADTQYF.